The TCR beta chain described here comes from a study of radiotherapy plus CTLA-4 blockade in lung cancer. Study background: Objective responses emerged in under 20% of patients, and roughly 32% attained disease control. Notes on the study in general: Response, reportedly, was best predicted by interferon-beta along with early blood T cell clone dynamics. In blood, tumor-derived TCR clones expanded after radiotherapy plus ipilimumab.

This clone was counted a single time. Its antigen is not known. Produced via immunoSEQ multiplex PCR; TCRdb's table is partial and in-frame only. The sample comprises around 37,000 clones, over 70% of which are singletons, and around 14% rests with the top ten. The CDR3 runs to 15 residues. Trimming cost V 0 bases and J 7 bases; bases outside gene matches: 6. Per the germline V gene, CDR1 is SGDLS and CDR2 is YYNGEE. Sequenced material: peripheral blood, taken from a patient treated with radiotherapy plus ipilimumab. This TCR was sampled from a human donor with non-small cell lung cancer that progressed on radiotherapy plus ipilimumab. V gene TRBV9 combines with J gene TRBJ1-4; 7 bases match TRBD1. The CDR3 coding sequence is TGTGCCAGCAGCGTAGCCTCCGGGACAGCTGAAAAACTGTTTTTT. This codes for CASSVASGTAEKLFF.